This T cell receptor (beta chain) was observed in a study of CD8+ T cells in alopecia areata. Looking at the study overall: Treatment of the treated patients consisted of oral tofacitinib, 5 to 10 mg twice daily. General observations from the study: Lesional scalp, notably in alopecia totalis/universalis, had clonality above that of normal scalp.

CDR3 length: 14 residues. In germline, CDR1 is SQVTM, CDR2 ANQGSEA. V was clipped by 3 bases and J by 4 bases, with 13 bases between them. Lesional scalp punch biopsies and peripheral blood were collected from alopecia areata patients. Following extraction, RNA underwent reverse transcription to cDNA, which served as the sequencing template. Sequenced by immunoSEQ multiplex PCR; TCRdb stores in-frame clones only, minus some. In the table there are 200,000 to 250,000 clones, 67% of which are singletons. As regards this clone: Its antigen is still unknown.

This sequence was found in a human donor with alopecia areata. This chain connects TRBV29-1 to TRBJ2-1; D possibly corresponds to TRBD2 (5 bases). This material consisted of CD4+ T cells sorted from blood, taken at week 0. In DNA, the CDR3 is TGCAGCGTTGACGGGATTGGGCCTTACAATGAGCAGTTCTTC. Translating it yields CSVDGIGPYNEQFF.